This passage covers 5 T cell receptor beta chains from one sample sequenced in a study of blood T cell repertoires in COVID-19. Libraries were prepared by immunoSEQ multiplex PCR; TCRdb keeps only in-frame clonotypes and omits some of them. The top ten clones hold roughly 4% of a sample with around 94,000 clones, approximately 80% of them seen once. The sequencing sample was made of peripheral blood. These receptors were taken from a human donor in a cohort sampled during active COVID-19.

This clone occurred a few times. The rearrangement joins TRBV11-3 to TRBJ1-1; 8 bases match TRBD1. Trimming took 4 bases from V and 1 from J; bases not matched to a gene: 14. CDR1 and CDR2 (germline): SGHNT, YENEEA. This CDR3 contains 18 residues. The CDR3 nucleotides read TGTGCCAGCAGCTGGCCTATCTGGGACAGGTATGGGAACACTGAAGCTTTCTTT. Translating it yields CASSWPIWDRYGNTEAFF.

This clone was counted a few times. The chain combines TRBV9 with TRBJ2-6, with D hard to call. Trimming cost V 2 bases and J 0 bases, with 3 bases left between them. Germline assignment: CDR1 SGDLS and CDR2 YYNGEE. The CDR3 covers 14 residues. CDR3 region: CASSVSSGANVLTF. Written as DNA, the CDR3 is TGTGCCAGCAGCGTGAGCTCTGGGGCCAACGTCCTGACTTTC.

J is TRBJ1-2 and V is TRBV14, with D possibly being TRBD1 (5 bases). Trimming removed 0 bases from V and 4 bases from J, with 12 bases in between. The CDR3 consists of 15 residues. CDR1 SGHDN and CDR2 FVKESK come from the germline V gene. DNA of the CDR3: TGTGCCAGCAGCCAAGACGGACACGAGGTCTATGGCTACACCTTC. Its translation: CASSQDGHEVYGYTF. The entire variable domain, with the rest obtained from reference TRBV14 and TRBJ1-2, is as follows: EAGVTQFPSHSVIEKGQTVTLRCDPISGHDNLYWYRRVMGKEIKFLLHFVKESKQDESGMPNNRFLAERTGGTYSTLKVQPAELEDSGVYFCASSQDGHEVYGYTFGSGTRLTVV.

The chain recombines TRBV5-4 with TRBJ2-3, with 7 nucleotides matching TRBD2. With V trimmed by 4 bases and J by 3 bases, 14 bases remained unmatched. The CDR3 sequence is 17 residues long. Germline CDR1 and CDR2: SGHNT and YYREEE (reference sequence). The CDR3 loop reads CASSPPPPGLHTDTQYF. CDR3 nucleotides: TGTGCCAGCAGCCCACCTCCGCCGGGACTACATACAGATACGCAGTATTTT.

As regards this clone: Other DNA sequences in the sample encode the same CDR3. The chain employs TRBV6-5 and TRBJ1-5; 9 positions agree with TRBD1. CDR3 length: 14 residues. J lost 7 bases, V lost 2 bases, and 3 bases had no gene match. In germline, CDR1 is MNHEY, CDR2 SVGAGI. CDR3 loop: CASSYTGQGQPQHF. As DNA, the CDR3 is TGTGCCAGCAGTTACACGGGACAGGGACAGCCCCAGCATTTT.